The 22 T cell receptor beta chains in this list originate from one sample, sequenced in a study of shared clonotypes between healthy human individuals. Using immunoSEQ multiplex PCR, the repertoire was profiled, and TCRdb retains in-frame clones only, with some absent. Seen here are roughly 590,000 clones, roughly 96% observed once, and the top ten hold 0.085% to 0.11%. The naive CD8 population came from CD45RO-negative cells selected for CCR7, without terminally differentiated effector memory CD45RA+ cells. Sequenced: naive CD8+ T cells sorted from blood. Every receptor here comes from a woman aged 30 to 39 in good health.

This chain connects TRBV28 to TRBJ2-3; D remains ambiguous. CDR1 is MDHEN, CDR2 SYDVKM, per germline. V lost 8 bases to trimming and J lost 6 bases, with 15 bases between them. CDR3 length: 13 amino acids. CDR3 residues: CASDEALGDTQYF. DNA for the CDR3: TGTGCCAGCGACGAGGCCCTCGGCGATACGCAGTATTTT.

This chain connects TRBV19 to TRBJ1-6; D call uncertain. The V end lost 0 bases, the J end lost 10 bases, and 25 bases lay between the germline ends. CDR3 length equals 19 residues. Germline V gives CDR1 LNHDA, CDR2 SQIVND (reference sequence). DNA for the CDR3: TGTGCCAGTAGTATAGATCTGGAGTGTGTTTGGGCGGGGAACTCACCCCTCCACTTT. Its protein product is CASSIDLECVWAGNSPLHF. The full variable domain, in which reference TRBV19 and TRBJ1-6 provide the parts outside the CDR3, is DGGITQSPKYLFRKEGQNVTLSCEQNLNHDAMYWYRQDPGQGLRLIYYSQIVNDFQKGDIAEGYSVSREKKESFPLTVTSAQKNPTAFYLCASSIDLECVWAGNSPLHFGNGTRLTVT.

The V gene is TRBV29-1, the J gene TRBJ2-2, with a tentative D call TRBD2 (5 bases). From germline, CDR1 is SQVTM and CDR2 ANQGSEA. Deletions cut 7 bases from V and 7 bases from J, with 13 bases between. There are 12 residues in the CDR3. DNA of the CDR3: TGCAGCGCCAGAGGAGGATACGGGGAGCTGTTTTTT. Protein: CSARGGYGELFF.

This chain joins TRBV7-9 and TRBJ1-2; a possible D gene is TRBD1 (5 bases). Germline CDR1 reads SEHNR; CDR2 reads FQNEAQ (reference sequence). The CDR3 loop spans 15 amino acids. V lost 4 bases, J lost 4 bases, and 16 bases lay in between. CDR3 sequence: CASSSSDSRIYGYTF. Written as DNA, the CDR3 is TGTGCCAGCAGCTCCTCCGACAGCCGAATCTATGGCTACACCTTC.

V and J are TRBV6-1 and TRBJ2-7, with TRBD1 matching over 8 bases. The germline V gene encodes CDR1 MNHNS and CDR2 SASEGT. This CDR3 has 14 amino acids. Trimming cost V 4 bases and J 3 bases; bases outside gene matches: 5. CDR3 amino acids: CASSGRDRFYEQYF. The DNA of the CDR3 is TGTGCCAGCAGTGGAAGGGACAGGTTCTACGAGCAGTACTTC.

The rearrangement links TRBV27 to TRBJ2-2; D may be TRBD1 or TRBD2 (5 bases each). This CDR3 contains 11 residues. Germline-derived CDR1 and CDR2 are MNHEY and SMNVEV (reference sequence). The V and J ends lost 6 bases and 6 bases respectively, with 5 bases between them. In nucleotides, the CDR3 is TGTGCCAGCAGGGGGGCCGGGGAGCTGTTTTTT. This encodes CASRGAGELFF.

CDR3 protein: CASSLWPGTQDLGGYTF. CDR3 coding DNA: TGTGCCAGCAGTTTATGGCCTGGGACCCAGGACCTTGGTGGCTACACCTTC. This chain connects TRBV27 to TRBJ1-2; a possible D gene is TRBD1 (5 bases). CDR3 length equals 17 residues. Trimming cost V 1 base and J 7 bases, with 22 bases left between them. Germline V gene lookup returns CDR1 MNHEY and CDR2 SMNVEV (reference sequence).

This CDR3 reads CASSEKGPTYEQYF. CDR3 in DNA: TGTGCCAGCAGTGAGAAGGGACCAACCTACGAGCAGTACTTC. V is TRBV27 and J is TRBJ2-7, with D perhaps given as TRBD1 or TRBD2 (5 bases each). Germline loops: CDR1 MNHEY, CDR2 SMNVEV (reference sequence). The V and J ends lost 5 bases and 2 bases respectively, with 13 bases between them. The CDR3 consists of 14 residues.

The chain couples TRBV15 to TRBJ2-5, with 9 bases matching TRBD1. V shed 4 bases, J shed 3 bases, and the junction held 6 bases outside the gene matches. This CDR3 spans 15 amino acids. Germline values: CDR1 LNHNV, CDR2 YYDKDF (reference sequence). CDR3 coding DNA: TGTGCCACCAGCAAGTACAGGGGGCGTAAAGAGACCCAGTACTTC. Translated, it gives CATSKYRGRKETQYF. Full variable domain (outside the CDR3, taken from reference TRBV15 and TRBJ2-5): DAMVIQNPRYQVTQFGKPVTLSCSQTLNHNVMYWYQQKSSQAPKLLFHYYDKDFNNEADTPDNFQSRRPNTSFCFLDIRSPGLGDTAMYLCATSKYRGRKETQYFGPGTRLLVL.

In DNA form, the CDR3 reads TGTGCCAGTGCGGGACAGGGTTACAGCACAGATACGCAGTATTTT. The encoded protein is CASAGQGYSTDTQYF. This chain uses TRBV19 with TRBJ2-3, with TRBD1 matching 9 bases. The CDR3 extends over 15 amino acids. V was pared by 8 bases and J by 0 bases, with 6 bases of the junction left unmatched. Per the germline V gene, CDR1 is LNHDA and CDR2 is SQIVND (reference sequence).

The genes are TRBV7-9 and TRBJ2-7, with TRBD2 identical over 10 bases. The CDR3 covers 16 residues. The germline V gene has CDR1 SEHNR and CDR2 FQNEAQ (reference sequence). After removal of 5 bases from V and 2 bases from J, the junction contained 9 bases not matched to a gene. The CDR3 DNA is TGTGCCAGCAGCCCCCCAAGCGGGAGGGGGGCCTACGAGCAGTACTTC. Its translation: CASSPPSGRGAYEQYF.

CDR3 loop: CAISESEQVLDEKLFF. The CDR3 DNA reads as TGTGCCATCAGTGAGTCGGAACAGGTGCTTGATGAAAAACTGTTTTTT. The rearrangement links TRBV10-3 to TRBJ1-4; TRBD1 is a possible D gene (5 bases). The germline V gene has CDR1 ENHRY and CDR2 SYGVKD. Trimming removed 0 bases at V and 6 bases at J, with 14 bases between. The CDR3 has 16 amino acids.

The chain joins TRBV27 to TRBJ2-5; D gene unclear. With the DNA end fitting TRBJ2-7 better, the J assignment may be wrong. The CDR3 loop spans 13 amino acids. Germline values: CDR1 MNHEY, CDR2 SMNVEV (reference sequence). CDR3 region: CASSLVLETEQYF. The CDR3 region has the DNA TGTGCCAGCAGTTTAGTTTTGGAAACCGAGCAGTACTTC.

In nucleotides, the CDR3 is TGTGCCAGCAGCTTGGGAGCAGGGCCCGTTGGAAACACCATATATTTT. It codes for CASSLGAGPVGNTIYF. The gene calls are TRBV7-9 and TRBJ1-3; D is perhaps TRBD1 (5 bases). There are 16 residues in the CDR3. The V and J ends lost 3 bases and 3 bases respectively, with 15 bases between them. Germline V gene data show CDR1 as SEHNR and CDR2 as FQNEAQ (reference sequence).

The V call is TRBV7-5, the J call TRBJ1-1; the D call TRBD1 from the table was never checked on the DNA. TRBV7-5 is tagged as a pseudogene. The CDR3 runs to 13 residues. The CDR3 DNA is TGTGTCAGAAGACCAGGGTTCCCCACTGAAGCTTTCTTT. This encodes CVRRPGFPTEAFF.

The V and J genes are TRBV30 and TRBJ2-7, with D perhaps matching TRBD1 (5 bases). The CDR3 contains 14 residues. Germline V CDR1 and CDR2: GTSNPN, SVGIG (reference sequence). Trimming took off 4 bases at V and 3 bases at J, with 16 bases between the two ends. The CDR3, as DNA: TGTGCCTGGACGGCTGCGACAGTAGACTACGAGCAGTACTTC. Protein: CAWTAATVDYEQYF. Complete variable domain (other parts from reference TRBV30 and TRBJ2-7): SQTIHQWPATLVQPVGSPLSLECTVEGTSNPNLYWYRQAAGRGLQLLFYSVGIGQISSEVPQNLSASRPQDRQFILSSKKLLLSDSGFYLCAWTAATVDYEQYFGPGTRLTVT.

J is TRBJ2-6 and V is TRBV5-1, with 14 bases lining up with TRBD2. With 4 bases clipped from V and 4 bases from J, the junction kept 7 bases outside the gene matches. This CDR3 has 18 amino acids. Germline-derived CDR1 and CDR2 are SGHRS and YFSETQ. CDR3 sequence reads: CASSDGLAGGSGANVLTF. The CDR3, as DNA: TGCGCCAGCAGCGACGGACTAGCGGGAGGATCCGGGGCCAACGTCCTGACTTTC.

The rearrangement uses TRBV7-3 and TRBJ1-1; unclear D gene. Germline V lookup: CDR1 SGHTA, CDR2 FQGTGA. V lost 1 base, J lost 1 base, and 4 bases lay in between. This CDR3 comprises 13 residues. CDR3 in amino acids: CASSLSQNTEAFF. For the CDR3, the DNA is TGTGCCAGCAGCTTAAGCCAGAACACTGAAGCTTTCTTT. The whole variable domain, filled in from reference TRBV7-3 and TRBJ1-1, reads GAGVSQTPSNKVTEKGKYVELRCDPISGHTALYWYRQSLGQGPEFLIYFQGTGAADDSGLPNDRFFAVRPEGSVSTLKIQRTERGDSAVYLCASSLSQNTEAFFGQGTRLTVV.

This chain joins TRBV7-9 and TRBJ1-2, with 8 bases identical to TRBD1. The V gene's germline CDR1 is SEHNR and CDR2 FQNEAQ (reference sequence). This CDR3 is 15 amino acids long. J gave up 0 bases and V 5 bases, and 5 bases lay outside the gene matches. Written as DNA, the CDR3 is TGTGCCAGCAGCCCGACAGGGGAAACTAACTATGGCTACACCTTC. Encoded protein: CASSPTGETNYGYTF.

The DNA for the CDR3 is TGTGCCAGCAGTCGAACAGGCACCGGGGAGCTGTTTTTT. Residues: CASSRTGTGELFF. The chain links TRBV25-1 to TRBJ2-2, with D tentatively TRBD1 (5 bases). The CDR3 has 13 residues. In germline, CDR1 is MGHDK, CDR2 SYGVNS. V lost 5 bases to trimming and J lost 4 bases, with 8 bases between them.

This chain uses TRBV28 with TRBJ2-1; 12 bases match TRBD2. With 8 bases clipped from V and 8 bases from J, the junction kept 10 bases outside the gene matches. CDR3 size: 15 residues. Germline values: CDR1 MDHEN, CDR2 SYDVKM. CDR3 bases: TGTGCCAGCGAGAACGGACTAGCGGGAAAGTATGAGCAGTTCTTC. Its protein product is CASENGLAGKYEQFF.

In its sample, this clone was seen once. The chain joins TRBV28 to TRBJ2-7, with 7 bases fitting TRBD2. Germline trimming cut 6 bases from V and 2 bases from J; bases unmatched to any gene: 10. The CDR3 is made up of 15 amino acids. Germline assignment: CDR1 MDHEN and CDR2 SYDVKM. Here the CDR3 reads CASSIGRESTYEQYF. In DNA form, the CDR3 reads TGTGCCAGCAGCATTGGGCGGGAGAGCACCTACGAGCAGTACTTC.